This TCR beta chain was retrieved from a study of blood T cell repertoires in COVID-19 (dated by TCRdb to 2018 to 2020). About the study as a whole: The collaborator samples originated in the United States, Italy and Spain and spanned the acute and convalescent phases of COVID-19. The samples were drawn from the first 160 participants of the ongoing ImmuneRACE study and from 1,254 subjects provided by 6 global collaborators. The dataset comprised deeply sampled blood TCRbeta repertoires from subjects exposed to, actively infected with, or recovered from COVID-19. Where available, HLA class I and class II types were taken from metadata supplied by the sample provider and were not determined by assay-based typing. The sample metadata nearly always contained a de-identified subject ID, COVID-19 status, age in years and sex. The repertoires were released in a freely available public database intended as a resource for research on the immune response to SARS-CoV-2. The material from the prospective study consisted of cDNA or gDNA derived from T cells, B-cell-depleted T cells, or PBMCs.

TCRbeta CDR3 regions were amplified from genomic DNA by means of the immunoSEQ Assay, a bias-controlled multiplex PCR. The authors' analysis ran thus. Within the assay, amplification of reference gene primers was used to estimate how many nucleated cells each sample contained. To quantify the absolute abundance of each unique TCRbeta CDR3 rearrangement, sequence reads were collapsed and filtered. For each sample, productive Simpson clonality was calculated as the square root of Simpson's diversity index across productive rearrangements. Not all clones reach the TCRdb copy of this immuneACCESS table, which keeps in-frame sequences only. Checked studies attribute under half of the gap to unresolved V genes and leave the rest unexplained. The V and J calls and clone size were taken over from that table, and D and trimming were inferred from the DNA. The sample yields hundreds of thousands of clones; roughly 89% were counted once. In total, the top ten clones hold around 6.9% of the sample.

Broad study findings and their caveats: The quantity of clinical and demographic metadata differed by source and by participant and was supplied without curation.

V is shortened by 5 bases, J by 5 bases, and the region joining them spans 10 bases. CDR1 and CDR2, per the germline V gene, are KGHSH and LQKENI. The CDR3 numbers 13 residues from cysteine through phenylalanine. Only the CDR3 part of the read is kept: 39 bases, read in frame from the first base. Comments on this clone: Its antigen remains undetermined. Base quality data are lacking; no much larger clone is found one base away.

A second Seattle source provided samples from volunteer blood donors who had recovered from COVID-19. Whole blood was collected in K2EDTA tubes by collaborating institutions according to the institutions' own protocols. Collaborator samples were shipped for TCRbeta analysis as frozen whole blood, isolated PBMCs, or DNA extracted from either sample type. Sequenced: peripheral blood. The V gene is TRBV18 and the J gene is TRBJ2-1; the D gene is possibly TRBD1, with 5 bases matching. This TCR came from a man in his sixties who had recovered from COVID-19. The CDR3 sequence is CASSSDRHNEQFF. At the DNA level, the sequence is TGTGCCAGCTCAAGTGACAGACACAATGAGCAGTTCTTC.